Listed here is a single T cell receptor (beta chain). This sample was taken from a study of PD-L1 blockade in urothelial cancer. For the study at large: There were a median of around 140,000 T cells in blood samples.

Measured with immunoSEQ multiplex PCR; TCRdb has only the in-frame clones, and not every one. The sample consists of roughly 49,000 clones, nearly 90% of them appearing once. The CDR3 runs 15 residues. Germline V gene data show CDR1 as LNHDA and CDR2 as SQIVND (reference sequence). The V gene lost 9 bases and the J gene lost 0 bases, with 15 bases spanning the gap. Sequenced here: PBMCs, sampled around atezolizumab (anti-PD-L1) treatment. The chain combines TRBV19 with TRBJ1-5, with TRBD1 as a possible D gene (5 bases). This clonotype was obtained from a man in his sixties with urothelial cancer. The CDR3 nucleotides read TGTGCCAGCTCCGACAGAGCCTATAGCAATCAGCCCCAGCATTTT. Its protein is CASSDRAYSNQPQHF.